This TCR beta chain derives from a study of blood T cell repertoires in COVID-19. This CDR3 is 16 amino acids long. V was cut by 4 bases and J by 1 base, with 16 bases left in between. Per the germline V gene, CDR1 is MNHEY and CDR2 is SVGAGI. Clones were sequenced by immunoSEQ multiplex PCR, and TCRdb holds only the in-frame ones, with some missing. The repertoire consists of roughly 220,000 clones, with roughly 89% occurring once and the leading ten covering 2% to 2.5%. The sample was peripheral blood. The V and J genes are TRBV6-5 and TRBJ2-5; tentative D call: TRBD1 (5 bases). The receptor was derived from a man under 40 who had recovered from COVID-19. CDR3 nucleotides: TGTGCCAGCAGTTTTAGCACAGGCCTCCTCCAAGAGACCCAGTACTTC. Its protein product is CASSFSTGLLQETQYF.